This T cell receptor (beta chain) was observed in a study of T cell responses to AZD1222 COVID-19 vaccine. On the study more broadly: Investigators merged groups given second doses at roughly 4 or roughly 12 weeks.

The germline V and J ends were trimmed by 5 bases and 5 bases, with 21 bases remaining between them. In germline, CDR1 is SGHAT, CDR2 FQNNGV. The length of the CDR3 is 16 residues. Study-level points and caveats: Sampling that yielded the repertoires occurred only after the peak T cell response. The study found vaccine-associated CD4 TCRs spanning spike, dominant at 160-218 and 743-854. Reportedly, close to half of spike-specific TCRs are directed against unmutated variant regions.

Comments on this clone: Its specificity is unknown.

Sequencing was performed with immunoSEQ multiplex PCR; in TCRdb, only in-frame clones are kept and a portion is missing. The sample has around 130,000 clones; 80% to 90% are singletons. Here the sequenced sample was peripheral blood, taken on day 0 of AZD1222 vaccination. The sequence was collected from an adult in good health. The chain employs TRBV11-2 and TRBJ2-5; D could derive from TRBD1 or TRBD2 (7 bases each). The CDR3 bases are TGTGCCAGCAGCAAGGGGGCCGGGAGGCTGGGGGAGACCCAGTACTTC. It translates to CASSKGAGRLGETQYF.